Listed here are 29 T cell receptor beta chains from one sample, sequenced in a study of T cell responses to AZD1222 COVID-19 vaccine. TCRdb keeps only in-frame clones here, not all; method: immunoSEQ multiplex PCR. The sample lists 57,000 or so clones, about 81% occurring once. The sample consisted of peripheral blood, taken 28 days after the second AZD1222 dose. Receptors originate from an adult who received the AZD1222 COVID-19 vaccine.

The rearrangement uses TRBV5-1 and TRBJ2-2; possible D gene TRBD2, 5 bases. The CDR3 has 15 residues. From germline, CDR1 is SGHRS and CDR2 YFSETQ. The germline V and J ends were trimmed by 5 bases and 1 base, with 12 bases remaining between them. The CDR3 loop reads CASSRERLNTGELFF. CDR3 coding DNA: TGCGCCAGCAGTAGGGAGCGGTTGAACACCGGGGAGCTGTTTTTT.

This clone was counted a single time. The rearrangement links TRBV6-5 to TRBJ1-3, with 7 bases lining up with TRBD1. Trimming removed 6 bases from V and 4 bases from J; junction bases left unmatched: 6. Germline CDR1 is MNHEY and CDR2 is SVGAGI. The CDR3 is made up of 14 amino acids. Here the CDR3 reads CASSATGVGNTIYF. In DNA, the CDR3 is TGTGCCAGCAGCGCAACAGGGGTAGGAAACACCATATATTTT.

The chain employs TRBV6-5 and TRBJ2-1; D may be TRBD1 or TRBD2 (5 bases each). Trimming pared 8 bases from V and 8 bases from J, leaving 19 bases between. Germline loops: CDR1 MNHEY, CDR2 SVGAGI. This CDR3 has 14 residues. The CDR3 reads CASRELGVFDEQFF. The CDR3, as DNA: TGTGCCAGCCGAGAACTAGGGGTTTTCGATGAGCAGTTCTTC.

The chain combines TRBV28 with TRBJ1-5; D uncertain. In germline, CDR1 is MDHEN, CDR2 SYDVKM. The CDR3 totals 14 residues. The V end lost 4 bases, the J end lost 6 bases, and 13 bases lay between the germline ends. This CDR3 reads CASSSRLGFQPQHF. The CDR3 DNA sequence: TGTGCCAGCAGTTCAAGGCTAGGGTTTCAGCCCCAGCATTTT.

This chain joins TRBV12-2 and TRBJ1-5; the table's D call, TRBD1, has no DNA check behind it. TRBV12-2 is reported as a pseudogene. This CDR3 region has 19 residues. CDR3 DNA sequence: TGTGCAAGTCGCTTAGCGCGGGGACAGGGTAATGTGAGTGGCCAGCCCCAGCATTTT. Its protein is CASRLARGQGNVSGQPQHF.

The V call is TRBV6-6, the J call TRBJ2-7; the D is unclear. The CDR3 loop spans 11 amino acids. The V and J ends lost 4 bases and 6 bases respectively, with 7 bases between them. The germline gives CDR1 MNHNY, CDR2 SVGAGI (reference sequence). CDR3 loop: CASSSLFEQYF. CDR3 coding DNA: TGTGCCAGCAGTTCCCTATTCGAGCAGTACTTC.

A few counts support this clone. The chain couples TRBV18 to TRBJ2-2; 8 bases are a match to TRBD1. From germline, CDR1 is KGHSH and CDR2 LQKENI. CDR3 length: 17 amino acids. Losses at the gene ends were 3 bases for V and 2 bases for J; bases not matched to a gene: 8. The CDR3 loop is CASSPSRDRSNTGELFF. The CDR3 nucleotides are TGTGCCAGCTCACCGAGCCGGGACAGGAGTAACACCGGGGAGCTGTTTTTT.

The chain carries TRBV29-1 and TRBJ2-3; D is perhaps TRBD1 or TRBD2 (5 bases each). The V and J ends lost 1 base and 1 base respectively, with 18 bases between them. CDR3 length equals 17 residues. Germline V lookup: CDR1 SQVTM, CDR2 ANQGSEA. The CDR3 protein is CSVEGVEGLGRTDTQYF. In DNA form, the CDR3 reads TGCAGCGTTGAAGGGGTCGAAGGGTTGGGACGCACAGATACGCAGTATTTT.

This chain links TRBV7-9 with TRBJ2-3; 7 bases line up with TRBD2. The V segment lost 1 base and the J segment 1 base; nucleotides outside the gene matches: 5. This CDR3 comprises 16 residues. Germline CDR1 is SEHNR and CDR2 is FQNEAQ (reference sequence). CDR3 in amino acids: CASSLDPSGRTDTQYF. The CDR3 DNA reads as TGTGCCAGCAGCTTAGATCCTAGCGGTCGCACAGATACGCAGTATTTT.

This chain links TRBV5-4 with TRBJ1-1, with 7 nucleotides matching TRBD1. This CDR3 is built from 15 residues. The V gene's germline CDR1 is SGHNT and CDR2 YYREEE (reference sequence). V was clipped by 4 bases and J by 4 bases; unmatched bases: 10. CDR3 nucleotide sequence: TGTGCCAGCAGCCCAGGGGGGGCGCGGGGCACTGAAGCTTTCTTT. This sequence encodes CASSPGGARGTEAFF.

In its sample, this clone was seen once. J is TRBJ2-2 and V is TRBV7-6; maybe TRBD2 (7 bases). This CDR3 region has 16 residues. V lost 5 bases and J 1 base, leaving 14 bases between the germline ends. The germline V gene has CDR1 SGHVS and CDR2 FNYEAQ. CDR3 region: CASSPRAGQNTGELFF. The CDR3 DNA reads TGTGCCAGCAGCCCCCGAGCGGGACAGAACACCGGGGAGCTGTTTTTT.

The chain has TRBV6-5 and TRBJ1-3; D gene uncertain. V lost 5 bases to trimming and J lost 0 bases, with 11 bases between them. Germline V gene sequence: CDR1 MNHEY, CDR2 SVGAGI. This CDR3 has 15 amino acids. Written as DNA, the CDR3 is TGTGCCAGCAGTCTGAGCTCGACCTCTGGAAACACCATATATTTT. Translating it yields CASSLSSTSGNTIYF.

The CDR3 sequence: CASSNRGTEAFF. CDR3 DNA sequence: TGTGCCAGTAGTAATCGAGGCACTGAAGCTTTCTTT. The chain employs TRBV19 and TRBJ1-1; D is unresolved. Germline lookup yields CDR1 LNHDA and CDR2 SQIVND (reference sequence). V shed 4 bases and J shed 4 bases, with 7 bases lying between them. This CDR3 has 12 residues.

The V call is TRBV5-1, the J call TRBJ2-7; 7 positions match TRBD1. The CDR3 loop spans 15 amino acids. Germline V lookup: CDR1 SGHRS, CDR2 YFSETQ. V was pared by 4 bases and J by 6 bases, with 13 bases of the junction left unmatched. The CDR3 nucleotides are TGCGCCAGCAGCCCGGGGACAGCCCTGGCCGGCGAGCAGTACTTC. Translation: CASSPGTALAGEQYF.

As to this clone: The junction does not match germline at one end; this may be a read error. This sequence joins TRBV18 and TRBJ1-3; D is unresolved. The CDR3 runs 13 residues. Germline-derived CDR1 and CDR2 are KGHSH and LQKENI. Written as DNA, the CDR3 is TGTGCCAGCTCCCCGGCCGGTGGATACACCATATATTTT. Its protein product is CASSPAGGYTIYF. Using reference TRBV18 and TRBJ1-3 for the parts outside the CDR3, the full variable domain is NAGVMQNPRHLVRRRGQEARLRCSPMKGHSHVYWYRQLPEEGLKFMVYLQKENIIDESGMPKERFSAEFPKEGPSILRIQQVVRGDSAAYFCASSPAGGYTIYFGEGSWLTVV.

This clone was counted many times. This rearrangement joins TRBV27 to TRBJ2-6; 9 bases fit TRBD2. Germline lookup yields CDR1 MNHEY and CDR2 SMNVEV (reference sequence). CDR3 length: 20 residues. Germline trimming cut 2 bases from V and 0 bases from J; bases unmatched to any gene: 11. The CDR3 protein is CASSLGREGAQYSGANVLTF. CDR3 DNA: TGTGCCAGCAGTTTAGGGCGGGAGGGGGCCCAATACTCTGGGGCCAACGTCCTGACTTTC. The whole variable domain, remainder taken from reference TRBV27 and TRBJ2-6, is EAQVTQNPRYLITVTGKKLTVTCSQNMNHEYMSWYRQDPGLGLRQIYYSMNVEVTDKGDVPEGYKVSRKEKRNFPLILESPSPNQTSLYFCASSLGREGAQYSGANVLTFGAGSRLTVL.

This chain uses TRBV10-3 with TRBJ2-3, with D hard to call. CDR3 size: 14 residues. The V gene lost 0 bases and the J gene lost 4 bases, with 8 bases spanning the gap. Looked up from germline, CDR1 is ENHRY and CDR2 is SYGVKD. The CDR3 sequence: CAISESLTPDTQYF. The CDR3 nucleotides read TGTGCCATCAGTGAGTCCCTTACCCCAGATACGCAGTATTTT.

This chain uses TRBV23-1 with TRBJ2-7; D uncertain. TRBV23-1 is an open reading frame, and its role is uncertain. The CDR3 is 18 amino acids. V was cut by 2 bases and J by 1 base, with 21 bases left in between. This CDR3 reads CASSQPDSAAKESYEQYF. The CDR3 coding sequence is TGCGCCAGCAGTCAACCCGACTCCGCAGCCAAGGAATCCTACGAGCAGTACTTC.

V usage is TRBV6-5 and J usage is TRBJ2-7, with 7 bases matching TRBD1. CDR1 is MNHEY, CDR2 SVGAGI, per germline. V trimming: 4 bases; J trimming: 1 base; junction bases outside the gene matches: 10. The CDR3 sequence is 16 residues long. The CDR3, as DNA: TGTGCCAGCAGTTTTTCACTCAGGACAGGTTCCTACGAGCAGTACTTC. Amino acids: CASSFSLRTGSYEQYF.

The chain couples TRBV24-1 to TRBJ2-2, with TRBD1 as a possible D gene (6 bases). The CDR3 loop spans 16 amino acids. CDR1 and CDR2 (germline): KGHDR, SFDVKD. Trimming cost V 3 bases and J 2 bases, with 12 bases left between them. The CDR3 DNA reads TGTGCCACCAGTGATGGGACAAGAATTAACACCGGGGAGCTGTTTTTT. Its protein is CATSDGTRINTGELFF.

The V gene is TRBV27, the J gene TRBJ1-5; D gene unclear. The CDR3 is 14 amino acids. Germline values: CDR1 MNHEY, CDR2 SMNVEV (reference sequence). The V gene lost 5 bases and the J gene lost 11 bases, with 19 bases spanning the gap. The CDR3: CASSARRDDPAQHF. CDR3 nucleotide sequence: TGTGCCAGCAGTGCCCGAAGGGATGACCCGGCCCAGCATTTT.

CDR3 amino acids: CASSPRGDYGYTF. Here the CDR3 DNA reads TGTGCCAGCAGCCCGAGAGGAGACTATGGCTACACCTTC. This chain connects TRBV3-1 (or the pseudogene TRBV3-2) to TRBJ1-2; D gene unclear. V lost 4 bases to trimming and J lost 3 bases, with 9 bases between them. The CDR3 consists of 13 residues. From germline, CDR1 is LGHDT and CDR2 YNNKEL (reference sequence).

Within the sample, this clone is medium-sized. The chain joins TRBV7-9 to TRBJ2-2; perhaps D is TRBD1 or TRBD2 (5 bases each). CDR3 length: 15 residues. V was pared by 1 base and J by 4 bases, with 10 bases between. Germline CDR1 is SEHNR and CDR2 is FQNEAQ (reference sequence). The chain's CDR3 is CASSLEGTTTGELFF. In DNA, the CDR3 is TGTGCCAGCAGCTTAGAAGGGACCACCACCGGGGAGCTGTTTTTT.

The genes are TRBV5-1 and TRBJ2-1; 8 bases agree with TRBD1. V gave up 5 bases and J gave up 1 base; unmatched junction bases: 5. Germline V gene sequence: CDR1 SGHRS, CDR2 YFSETQ. The CDR3 length is 15 residues. CDR3 sequence (DNA): TGCGCCAGCAGACAGGGGGTTAATTCCTACAATGAGCAGTTCTTC. It translates to CASRQGVNSYNEQFF.

CDR3 bases: TGTGCCAGCAGTTACCGTTTAAACCTGGGTCTCCCAGGGGGCGGGGAGCTGTTTTTT. Its translation: CASSYRLNLGLPGGGELFF. This chain links TRBV6-2 or TRBV6-3 with TRBJ2-2, with 7 bases fitting TRBD1. The CDR3 sequence is 19 residues long. Trimming cost V 2 bases and J 7 bases; bases outside gene matches: 19. The germline CDR1 and CDR2 sequences are MNHEY and SVGEGT.

The chain carries TRBV24-1 and TRBJ2-1; TRBD1 might be the D (6 bases). The CDR3 loop spans 16 amino acids. V was clipped by 1 base and J by 4 bases, with 13 bases between them. CDR1 is KGHDR and CDR2 is SFDVKD in the germline V gene. The CDR3 loop reads CATSDLRDTTYNEQFF. DNA for the CDR3: TGTGCCACCAGTGATTTAAGGGACACAACATACAATGAGCAGTTCTTC.

As concerns this clone: An end of the junction does not agree with germline; a read error may underlie this. The chain combines TRBV5-4 with TRBJ1-1; tentatively, D is TRBD1 (5 bases). This CDR3 region has 11 residues. Germline V gene data show CDR1 as SGHNT and CDR2 as YYREEE (reference sequence). The DNA for the CDR3 is TGTGCCAGAAGCTTCGGGGACCAAGCTTTCTTT. Its translation: CARSFGDQAFF.

The rearrangement joins TRBV7-8 to TRBJ2-1; 11 bases are a match to TRBD1. Trimming removed 5 bases from V and 9 bases from J; junction bases left unmatched: 6. Germline assignment: CDR1 SGHVS and CDR2 FQNEAQ. The CDR3 runs 14 residues. CDR3 in DNA: TGTGCCAGCAGCCTAAGGACAGGGGGCGGTGAGCAGTTCTTC. This codes for CASSLRTGGGEQFF.

The chain recombines TRBV30 with TRBJ1-4; D unclear. This CDR3 comprises 15 residues. Trimming cost V 2 bases and J 7 bases, with 17 bases left between them. Germline V CDR1 and CDR2: GTSNPN, SVGIG (reference sequence). The CDR3 DNA reads TGTGCCTGGAGTTCGTCGGGCCATGGAGGTGAAAAACTGTTTTTT. It encodes CAWSSSGHGGEKLFF.